This TCR beta chain was identified during a study of blood T cells in healthy people across ages. Across the study: Every two T cells gave about one barcoded beta molecule via template switching.

Regarding this clonotype: The target antigen is unknown.

General study findings and limits: Unsorted PBMCs blocked a conclusive comparison of naive and antigen-experienced cells.

V was clipped by 6 bases and J by 8 bases, with 17 bases between them. Per germline, CDR1 MNHEY and CDR2 SMNVEV (reference sequence). The CDR3 is 14 amino acids. Then a second PCR, running roughly 7 to 11 cycles, was carried out with a sample-barcoded 5' primer and a J-beta primer mix. Sequencing of every sample gave 3 million or more CDR3-containing paired-end reads. TCRdb fed the 5' RACE reads into MiXCR, producing one record per CDR3 protein. The table has 700,000 to 950,000 distinct CDR3 sequences, around 40% seen once. This chain links TRBV27 with TRBJ2-1; D possibly corresponds to TRBD1 (5 bases). The clonotype was recovered from a woman aged 55-75 years in good health. The sequencing input was blood. In nucleotides, the CDR3 is TGTGCCAGCAGATGGGGCAGGGAAGTCTATGAGCAGTTCTTC. It encodes CASRWGREVYEQFF.